This TCR beta chain was recorded in a study of blood T cell repertoires in COVID-19. Study information: Donors in the United States, Italy and Spain gave samples during acute or convalescent COVID-19.

This table comes from immunoSEQ multiplex PCR, and its TCRdb copy is limited to in-frame clones, with some not included. The sample lists about 130,000 clones, roughly 85% occurring once. The TCR comes from an elderly woman with acute or convalescent COVID-19. The specimen was peripheral blood.

The CDR3: CASSVRVRTDTQYF. The CDR3 DNA follows: TGTGCCAGTAGTGTTAGAGTCCGCACAGATACGCAGTATTTT. The chain is built from TRBV19 and TRBJ2-3; D gene unclear. Deletions cut 5 bases from V and 1 base from J, with 10 bases between. Germline values: CDR1 LNHDA, CDR2 SQIVND (reference sequence). The CDR3 contains 14 residues.